This TCR beta chain came from a study of blood T cells in healthy people across ages. Findings of the study overall: Roughly linear age-related decline in beta diversity appeared, significant by age around 40. Unsorted PBMC material precluded a definitive naive versus antigen-experienced comparison.

With V trimmed by 4 bases and J by 5 bases, 3 bases remained unmatched. This CDR3 is built from 13 residues. Germline V gives CDR1 DFQATT, CDR2 SNEGSKA (reference sequence). For the second PCR, which ran for about 6 to 11 cycles, a sample-barcoded 5' primer and a J-beta primer mix were used. Each cDNA molecule, via a template-switch adaptor with 12 random nucleotides, was tagged. TCRdb re-called the 5' RACE reads through MiXCR, storing one row per CDR3 protein. Of around 940,000 distinct CDR3 sequences in the sample, roughly 51% were seen once. About this clonotype: The antigen remains unidentified.

This TCR was sampled from a woman in her sixties or seventies in good health. Sequenced: blood. The chain is built from TRBV20-1 and TRBJ1-1, with 11 bases lining up with TRBD1. CDR3: CSATGTGGTEAFF. The CDR3 bases are TGCAGTGCTACCGGGACAGGGGGAACTGAAGCTTTCTTT.